This T cell receptor beta chain came from a study of OX40 agonist ivuxolimab in advanced cancers. Study background: An agonistic anti-OX40 (CD134) antibody, ivuxolimab, was used to treat the patients. All patients had ivuxolimab intravenously every 2 weeks at 0.01 to 10 mg/kg. It was permissible to have had prior anti-PD-1, anti-PD-L1 or anti-CTLA-4 therapy, and less than 45% had some.

V shed 0 bases and J shed 0 bases, with 13 bases lying between them. CDR3 size: 17 residues. Germline values: CDR1 LGHNA, CDR2 YSLEER. Here immunoSEQ multiplex PCR was the method, and the copy in TCRdb shows in-frame clones only, minus some. The table includes 45,000 to 55,000 clones, about 81% detected once. Overall study findings and caveats: It was also the case that some nonresponders had low normalized T-cell clonal expansion.

This clone was seen only a few times. The antigen remains undetermined. Material: CD4+ or CD8+ T cells sorted from blood, obtained in a trial of the OX40 agonist ivuxolimab. The chain links TRBV4-3 to TRBJ2-3, with D possibly being TRBD1 (6 bases). This TCR was sampled from an adult with an advanced solid tumor such as melanoma, head and neck, liver or kidney cancer. DNA of the CDR3: TGCGCCAGCAGCCAAGATCTGGGGGCGGCTAGCACAGATACGCAGTATTTT. This encodes CASSQDLGAASTDTQYF.